One sample yielded the 2 T cell receptor beta chains listed below, sequenced in a study of shared clonotypes between healthy human individuals. Naive CD8 cells were CD45RO-negative, positively selected for CCR7, excluding terminally differentiated effector memory CD45RA+ cells. Clones were sequenced by immunoSEQ multiplex PCR, and TCRdb holds only the in-frame ones, with some missing. The sample lists around 600,000 clones; approximately 96% were seen once. Sample: naive CD8+ T cells sorted from blood. These receptor sequences come from a woman between 25 and 40 years old in good health.

The rearrangement joins TRBV5-6 to TRBJ2-7; D is possibly TRBD1 (6 bases). Germline V lookup: CDR1 SGHDT, CDR2 YYEEEE. Trimming took off 0 bases at V and 1 base at J, with 14 bases between the two ends. The length of the CDR3 is 16 residues. CDR3 nucleotides: TGTGCCAGCAGCTTGGTTGTGACAGGTGGGTCCTACGAGCAGTACTTC. Amino acids: CASSLVVTGGSYEQYF.

The rearrangement uses TRBV19 and TRBJ2-2, with TRBD2 identical over 11 bases. After removal of 0 bases from V and 4 bases from J, the junction contained 4 bases not matched to a gene. Germline CDR1 reads LNHDA; CDR2 reads SQIVND (reference sequence). The CDR3 runs 17 residues. The CDR3 here is CASSIDLAGGPTGELFF. In nucleotides, the CDR3 is TGTGCCAGTAGTATAGATTTAGCGGGAGGGCCCACCGGGGAGCTGTTTTTT.